This T cell receptor (beta chain) originates from a study of T cells in Graves' hyperthyroidism and ophthalmopathy (dated by TCRdb to about 2019). Describing the broader study: Peripheral blood was collected at initial diagnosis, before any treatment. To identify TCR V-J signatures that set the groups apart, the researchers used a discovery cohort of more than 95 patients, made up of about 44 with Graves' ophthalmopathy and about 59 with stable Graves' hyperthyroidism. An independent validation cohort of 18 to 20 hyperthyroidism patients and about 15 patients who later progressed to ophthalmopathy tested prospective prediction of ophthalmopathy. The 100 or so discovery patients were randomly split 7:3 into training and test sets. In addition, the study compared T-cell repertoires in thyroid tissue and in blood from roughly 6 Graves' hyperthyroidism patients. After blood sampling, hyperthyroidism patients were treated with methimazole at a starting dose of 30 mg daily, and ophthalmopathy patients were treated with high-dose intravenous methylprednisolone. The paper describes TCR Vbeta CDR3 sequencing of more than 120 peripheral blood samples, made up of some 40 ophthalmopathy patients, roughly 75 hyperthyroidism patients and some 17 progressor patients.

This clonotype was detected many times. The target of this receptor is not known. The sample holds no much larger clone one base away, and base qualities are not on file. A patient counted as having stable Graves' hyperthyroidism if no progression to ophthalmopathy occurred over 18 months of follow-up. Hyperthyroidism patients were newly diagnosed, with disease duration under 2 months, and aged 18 to 65 years. Patients with uncontrolled infections, other autoimmune diseases, pregnancy or lactation were excluded. Clinical symptoms, serum thyroxine and TRAb, thyroid ultrasound, and orbital computed tomography formed the basis for the diagnoses. PBMCs were separated from 10 ml of fresh peripheral blood using Ficoll-Paque density gradient centrifugation. Total RNA was extracted using Trizol reagent, and RNA quality was assessed on an Agilent 2100 Bioanalyzer. Amplification of TCR beta CDR3 regions was carried out from RNA transcripts. The first round of RT-PCR for the TCR CDR3 was performed with the HTBI primer set and the Qiagen OneStep RT-PCR kit. The libraries were constructed in a second round of multiplex PCR and then size-selected and purified. The libraries were sequenced on an Illumina HiSeq2000 using paired-end 100 bp reads. Per the source publication's procedure: SOAPnuke was used to process the raw data, removing reads that contained adapters or uncalled bases, had a mean Phred below 15, or lacked an exact match to the constant primer or identifier. High-quality paired reads were merged with COPE v1.2.5, and unique nucleotide sequences were defined as clonotypes. MiTCR v1.1 was used to align clonotypes to the IMGT TRBV, TRBD and TRBJ reference segments. Analysis was restricted to V-J combinations with a frequency above 0.0001, which covered roughly 99% of repertoires. A TCS score was defined as the ratio between F50 (clonal expansion) and ExV (chaos), using BLOSUM62-based TCRdist between CDR3 peptides within each V-J. Welch's t-statistics and random forest reduced approximately 520 V-J features to 10 to 15, which were used in a naive Bayes classifier (R e1071). The public sequencing data were trimmed at Q25 with fastp and processed into clonotypes with MiXCR by TCRdb, which kept only in-frame beta chains. Identical CDR3 proteins give one entry, which carries the most common genes and DNA. It is TCRdb's table, rather than the study itself, that gives the V and J calls and clone size. The sample data list around 690,000 distinct CDR3 sequences, and 15% to 20% of these were observed just once. Together, the top ten hold 15% to 17% of the sample.

The investigation overall reported the following: Sample size was not statistically predetermined, and blinding of investigators to group allocation was not performed. Most expanded thyroid clonotypes (frequency above 0.001) were also found in blood, which suggests that blood repertoires may mirror thyroid immune responses. During validation, the model predicted progression to ophthalmopathy a median of about 6.3 months ahead of onset, with around 71% sensitivity and 72.22% specificity. In cross-validation, a model built on a 13 V-J signature told ophthalmopathy apart from stable hyperthyroidism with roughly 87% sensitivity and about 81% specificity, and in testing the same model reached 80%/75%.

At the junction V is shortened by 1 base and J by 7 bases, with 13 bases in between. The cysteine opens and the phenylalanine closes a CDR3 of 14 amino acids. Only the CDR3 DNA stays, 42 bases, in frame from base 1. From the germline V gene, CDR1 is MNHNS and CDR2 is SASEGT. Sequenced material: blood. This clonotype was obtained from a man over 45 with Graves' hyperthyroidism. The sequence is built from TRBV6-1 and TRBJ1-1, and perhaps TRBD1 as D gene, on 6 matching bases. The CDR3 sequence is CASSEGWGAYEAFF. The bases are TGTGCCAGCAGTGAAGGCTGGGGGGCATATGAAGCTTTCTTT.